The 26 T cell receptor beta chains listed next were all sequenced from one sample in a study of response to subunit inactivated influenza vaccine. In TCRdb, the RT-PCR reads were re-called with MiXCR into one record per CDR3 protein. The data hold around 200,000 distinct CDR3 sequences, with 14% observed a single time. The material sequenced was CD8+ T cells sorted from PBMCs, taken roughly 5 days after vaccination. The receptors originated from a man aged 45 to 65 who received an inactivated influenza vaccine.

The table lists this clonotype with many counts. The gene calls are TRBV6-2 or TRBV6-3 and TRBJ2-1; no reliable D call. The CDR3 length is 12 residues. CDR1 MNHEY and CDR2 SVGEGT come from the germline V gene. V shed 2 bases and J shed 7 bases, with 6 bases lying between them. CDR3 region: CASSYGYNEQFF. The CDR3 nucleotides are TGTGCCAGCAGTTACGGTTATAATGAGCAGTTCTTC.

The V gene is TRBV4-1, the J gene TRBJ2-7, with D possibly matching TRBD2 (6 bases). CDR1 and CDR2 from the germline V gene are MGHRA and YSYEKL. Trimming removed 5 bases from V and 6 bases from J, with 14 bases in between. This CDR3 is 13 amino acids long. The CDR3 is CASSYPAGLEQYF. In DNA form, the CDR3 reads TGCGCCAGCAGCTATCCGGCGGGGCTCGAGCAGTACTTC.

The chain employs TRBV12-3 or TRBV12-4 and TRBJ2-2; D uncertain. The CDR3 runs to 12 residues. The V and J ends lost 7 bases and 5 bases respectively, with 8 bases between them. CDR3: CASTLGTGELFF. Here the CDR3 DNA reads TGTGCCAGCACCCTCGGGACCGGGGAGCTGTTTTTT.

This chain joins TRBV6-2 or TRBV6-3 and TRBJ2-1, with TRBD2 identical over 11 bases. CDR3 length equals 20 residues. Germline V gene sequence: CDR1 MNHEY, CDR2 SVGEGT. Losses at the gene ends were 5 bases for V and 0 bases for J; bases not matched to a gene: 15. DNA for the CDR3: TGTGCCAGCAGTACGACCTCGGGACTAGCGGTGAGGAGCTCCTACAATGAGCAGTTCTTC. Translation: CASSTTSGLAVRSSYNEQFF.

The gene calls are TRBV3-1 and TRBJ2-7; D tentatively reads TRBD1 or TRBD2 (5 bases each). Trimming stripped 0 bases from V and 2 bases from J, with 8 bases between. Germline CDR1 and CDR2: LGHDT and YNNKEL (reference sequence). This CDR3 comprises 14 residues. As DNA, the CDR3 is TGTGCCAGCAGCCAAGAACCGGGACCCTACGAGCAGTACTTC. Its translation is CASSQEPGPYEQYF.

The CDR3 is CASSYRLAVYNEQFF. DNA for the CDR3: TGTGCCAGCAGTTATCGACTAGCGGTCTACAATGAGCAGTTCTTC. V gene TRBV6-2 or TRBV6-3 combines with J gene TRBJ2-1; TRBD2 aligns across 9 bases. CDR1 is MNHEY and CDR2 is SVGEGT in the germline V gene. J lost 3 bases, V lost 3 bases, and 3 bases had no gene match. The CDR3 consists of 15 residues.

This rearrangement joins TRBV7-9 to TRBJ1-1; 11 nucleotides line up with TRBD1. CDR3 length equals 15 residues. V lost 5 bases, J lost 4 bases, and 6 bases stayed unmatched. Germline V gene sequence: CDR1 SEHNR, CDR2 FQNEAQ (reference sequence). The CDR3 here is CASSPGQGVGTEAFF. The CDR3 nucleotides read TGTGCCAGCAGCCCGGGACAGGGGGTCGGCACTGAAGCTTTCTTT.

V usage is TRBV7-8 and J usage is TRBJ2-1; 7 bases agree with TRBD2. Germline V gives CDR1 SGHVS, CDR2 FQNEAQ. The CDR3 extends over 17 amino acids. V lost 5 bases, J lost 0 bases, and 10 bases stayed unmatched. CDR3 sequence: CASSPWGREVSYNEQFF. DNA for the CDR3: TGTGCCAGCAGCCCGTGGGGGAGGGAGGTCTCCTACAATGAGCAGTTCTTC.

This clonotype showed up just a few times. The V call is TRBV5-6, the J call TRBJ1-2, with TRBD1 identical over 7 bases. Per germline, CDR1 SGHDT and CDR2 YYEEEE. With V trimmed by 6 bases and J by 2 bases, 10 bases remained unmatched. The CDR3 is 15 residues long. CDR3 coding DNA: TGTGCCAGCACCGAAATCGACAGGGCCAACTATGGCTACACCTTC. This gives the protein CASTEIDRANYGYTF.

This clonotype was found many times. The V and J genes are TRBV12-3 or TRBV12-4 and TRBJ2-5; the D is unclear. CDR3 length: 13 residues. The V end was cut by 6 bases, the J end by 4 bases, with 12 bases between. The DNA for the CDR3 is TGTGCCAGCAGAGCTAGATTTGGAGAGACCCAGTACTTC. This encodes CASRARFGETQYF.

This chain links TRBV9 with TRBJ2-7; tentative D call: TRBD2 (5 bases). This CDR3 has 14 amino acids. Trimming cost V 0 bases and J 2 bases, with 9 bases left between them. Germline V lookup: CDR1 SGDLS, CDR2 YYNGEE. DNA of the CDR3: TGTGCCAGCAGCGTAGGCGGGCCAGCCTACGAGCAGTACTTC. This sequence encodes CASSVGGPAYEQYF.

This clonotype turned up a few times. The chain couples TRBV3-1 to TRBJ2-7, with D hard to call. This CDR3 spans 14 amino acids. Germline V gene sequence: CDR1 LGHDT, CDR2 YNNKEL (reference sequence). With 0 bases removed from V and 5 bases from J, the gap between germline ends came to 11 bases. CDR3 sequence reads: CASSQDLGINEQYF. The DNA of the CDR3 is TGTGCCAGCAGCCAAGATCTGGGCATAAACGAGCAGTACTTC.

The chain uses TRBV7-8 and TRBJ2-1; D unresolved. In germline, CDR1 is SGHVS, CDR2 FQNEAQ. Trimming cost V 5 bases and J 8 bases, with 13 bases left between them. The CDR3 covers 13 residues. The CDR3 coding sequence is TGTGCCAGCAGCACCTACAGCGTCGATGAGCAGTTCTTC. Translating gives CASSTYSVDEQFF.

This clonotype was counted a few times. The chain couples TRBV11-2 to TRBJ2-5, with a weak D call TRBD1 (5 bases). Germline V CDR1 and CDR2: SGHAT, FQNNGV. Deletions cut 5 bases from V and 5 bases from J, with 15 bases between. The CDR3 has 14 amino acids. CDR3 nucleotide sequence: TGTGCCAGCAGCAGAGAGGCAGGGTGGGAGACCCAGTACTTC. Amino acid sequence: CASSREAGWETQYF.

J is TRBJ2-1 and V is TRBV6-5, with TRBD2 matching over 7 bases. This CDR3 is 15 amino acids long. Germline trimming cut 4 bases from V and 7 bases from J; bases unmatched to any gene: 10. Germline V gene lookup returns CDR1 MNHEY and CDR2 SVGAGI. CDR3 sequence (DNA): TGTGCCAGCAGTTTGGGAGGGCCGGAAACGAATGAGCAGTTCTTC. The encoded protein is CASSLGGPETNEQFF.

V is TRBV28 and J is TRBJ2-1; TRBD1 agrees at 7 bases. Per the germline V gene, CDR1 is MDHEN and CDR2 is SYDVKM. This CDR3 comprises 16 residues. The V segment lost 4 bases and the J segment 2 bases; nucleotides outside the gene matches: 8. The CDR3 DNA sequence: TGTGCCAGCAGTTCCACAGGGGACCTTCCCTACAATGAGCAGTTCTTC. Translating gives CASSSTGDLPYNEQFF. Filled out from reference TRBV28 and TRBJ2-1, the complete variable domain reads DVKVTQSSRYLVKRTGEKVFLECVQDMDHENMFWYRQDPGLGLRLIYFSYDVKMKEKGDIPEGYSVSREKKERFSLILESASTNQTSMYLCASSSTGDLPYNEQFFGPGTRLTVL.

DNA of the CDR3: TGTGCCAGCAGCTTAGCGCTAGCGGGGGACCGCGGCACCGGGGAGCTGTTTTTT. Its protein product is CASSLALAGDRGTGELFF. The chain is built from TRBV11-1 and TRBJ2-2; 10 nucleotides align to TRBD2. The CDR3 runs 18 residues. V was clipped by 0 bases and J by 4 bases; unmatched bases: 8. Germline loops: CDR1 SGHAT, CDR2 FQDESV (reference sequence).

The chain recombines TRBV27 with TRBJ2-5, with TRBD1 identical over 11 bases. The V gene end was trimmed by 2 bases and the J gene end by 1 base; junction bases not matched to a gene: 3. In germline, CDR1 is MNHEY, CDR2 SMNVEV (reference sequence). This CDR3 comprises 16 residues. CDR3 sequence: CASSLIGTGGQETQYF. The CDR3, as DNA: TGTGCCAGCAGTTTAATTGGGACAGGGGGCCAAGAGACCCAGTACTTC.

This clonotype was counted only a few times. The rearrangement links TRBV15 to TRBJ2-2; unclear D gene. The CDR3 is 12 amino acids. The ends were cut back, 3 bases at V and 5 bases at J, with 4 bases in the middle. The germline V gene encodes CDR1 LNHNV and CDR2 YYDKDF (reference sequence). The CDR3 DNA is TGTGCCACCAGCAGGGTGACCGGGGAGCTGTTTTTT. Its protein product is CATSRVTGELFF.

This clonotype has a count of ten or more. The chain joins TRBV20-1 to TRBJ2-2; D might be TRBD2 (5 bases). Trimming cost V 5 bases and J 0 bases, with 7 bases left between them. This CDR3 is 13 amino acids long. Per germline, CDR1 DFQATT and CDR2 SNEGSKA (reference sequence). CDR3 loop: CSAPGANTGELFF. CDR3 DNA sequence: TGCAGTGCTCCCGGGGCGAACACCGGGGAGCTGTTTTTT.

This clonotype was detected only a few times. This chain uses TRBV28 with TRBJ2-7, with a weak D call TRBD2 (5 bases). Trimming left V 7 bases short and J 4 bases short, with 17 bases between. This CDR3 has 14 residues. Germline V gene sequence: CDR1 MDHEN, CDR2 SYDVKM. The chain's CDR3 is CASTPVRAQYEQYF. The CDR3 DNA reads as TGTGCCAGCACCCCTGTGAGGGCTCAATACGAGCAGTACTTC.

This clonotype showed up just a few times. The chain has TRBV2 and TRBJ2-5, with D possibly TRBD1 on 6 matching bases. Trimming cost V 6 bases and J 5 bases, with 16 bases left between them. CDR3 length equals 14 residues. Germline loops: CDR1 SNHLY, CDR2 FYNNEI. This CDR3 reads CASRKTGGGETQYF. The CDR3 DNA follows: TGTGCCAGCAGAAAGACAGGAGGTGGGGAGACCCAGTACTTC.

This clonotype has only a few counts. This sequence joins TRBV7-8 and TRBJ2-5, with D possibly TRBD1 on 5 matching bases. Germline loops: CDR1 SGHVS, CDR2 FQNEAQ. The V gene lost 3 bases and the J gene lost 4 bases, with 15 bases spanning the gap. This CDR3 region has 15 residues. The CDR3 sequence: CASSFDPGAGETQYF. The CDR3 DNA follows: TGTGCCAGCAGCTTCGATCCTGGGGCAGGAGAGACCCAGTACTTC.

The chain couples TRBV4-3 to TRBJ2-3; TRBD1 agrees at 8 bases. Germline values: CDR1 LGHNA, CDR2 YSLEER. The CDR3 runs 16 residues. V dropped 0 bases and J dropped 3; count of bases not matched to a gene: 5. The CDR3 is CASSQDRGLRTDTQYF. The CDR3 nucleotides are TGCGCCAGCAGCCAAGACAGGGGGCTCAGAACAGATACGCAGTATTTT.

This clonotype was found a few times. The chain links TRBV14 to TRBJ1-2; 7 bases align to TRBD1. With V trimmed by 4 bases and J by 3 bases, 8 bases remained unmatched. The CDR3 has 15 residues. Germline V gives CDR1 SGHDN, CDR2 FVKESK. CDR3 bases: TGTGCCAGCAGCCTCTCAGGGGGACCTCACTATGGCTACACCTTC. Amino acids: CASSLSGGPHYGYTF.

Ten or more counts support this clonotype. The chain couples TRBV12-3 or TRBV12-4 to TRBJ2-1, with a weak D call TRBD1 (5 bases). The V end was cut by 7 bases, the J end by 7 bases, with 11 bases between. This CDR3 is built from 12 residues. CDR3 bases: TGTGCCAGCACTACACAGGTGAATGAGCAGTTCTTC. The encoded protein is CASTTQVNEQFF.